A selection of T cell receptor beta chains follows, all from one sample in a study of T cell responses to AZD1222 COVID-19 vaccine. The repertoire was sequenced with immunoSEQ multiplex PCR; TCRdb's copy has only in-frame clones and lacks some. This table holds 100,000 or so clones, roughly 90% found once. The sequences come from peripheral blood, collected 28 days after the second AZD1222 dose. These receptor sequences come from an adult who received the AZD1222 COVID-19 vaccine. Each CDR3 is given with its conserved first and last residue. Fields, in order: clone size, J gene, D gene, V gene, CDR3 protein, CDR3 DNA. D genes are given only for firm matches. A row's size may be missing; if present it is once, few, many or a size class.

>.|TRBJ2-7|TRBD1|TRBV6-5
CASSKDRGGYEQYF
TGTGCCAGCAGCAAAGACAGGGGGGGCTACGAGCAGTACTTC
>.|TRBJ1-6|TRBD1|TRBV30
CAWRDINRGPLHF
TGTGCCTGGAGGGATATTAACAGGGGGCCCCTCCACTTT
>.|TRBJ2-7|.|TRBV14
CASSPTGHRPYEQYF
TGTGCCAGCAGCCCTACGGGACACCGCCCCTACGAGCAGTACTTC
>.|TRBJ2-7|TRBD2|TRBV19
CASSSKRGGYEQYF
TGTGCCAGTAGTTCCAAGCGGGGGGGCTACGAGCAGTACTTC
>.|TRBJ1-2|TRBD1|TRBV24-1
CATSATGRNYGYTF
TGTGCCACCAGTGCGACAGGGAGAAACTATGGCTACACCTTC
>.|TRBJ1-2|.|TRBV11-2
CASSPRDTYGYTF
TGTGCCAGCAGCCCCCGGGACACCTATGGCTACACCTTC
>.|TRBJ1-3|.|TRBV5-1
CASSLVGIGSGNTIYF
TGCGCCAGCAGCTTGGTGGGGATTGGGTCTGGAAACACCATATATTTT
>few|TRBJ1-1|TRBD1|TRBV10-3
CAISDPGHRGDTEAFF
TGTGCCATCAGTGATCCGGGGCACAGGGGGGACACTGAAGCTTTCTTT
>once|TRBJ2-5|TRBD2|TRBV7-8
CASSSRVASGETQYF
TGTGCCAGCAGCTCCCGGGTGGCTAGCGGAGAGACCCAGTACTTC
>.|TRBJ2-3|.|TRBV14
CASSQERTDTQYF
TGTGCCAGCAGCCAAGAAAGGACAGATACGCAGTATTTT
>once|TRBJ1-1|.|TRBV5-1
CATTRDPPMNTEAFF
TGCGCCACTACTCGGGACCCACCAATGAACACTGAAGCTTTCTTT
>.|TRBJ2-1|TRBD2|TRBV4-2
CASSQEGSGGAHEQFF
TGTGCCAGCAGCCAAGAAGGTAGCGGGGGGGCCCATGAGCAGTTCTTC
>.|TRBJ2-3|.|TRBV12-5
CASGILLGGTDTQYF
TGTGCTAGTGGAATCTTACTAGGGGGAACAGATACGCAGTATTTT
>.|TRBJ2-2|.|TRBV15
CATSSPGQKGAGELFF
TGTGCCACCAGCAGCCCGGGACAAAAAGGCGCCGGGGAGCTGTTTTTT
>.|TRBJ1-5|.|TRBV15
CATSRVYRTPNSNQPQHF
TGTGCCACCAGCAGAGTATATAGGACCCCTAATAGCAATCAGCCCCAGCATTTT
>.|TRBJ2-7|.|TRBV7-2
CASSPTRTLSYEQYF
TGTGCCAGCAGCCCCACTCGGACGCTATCCTACGAGCAGTACTTC
>.|TRBJ1-2|.|TRBV4-2
CASSQYGQNINYGYTF
TGTGCCAGCAGCCAATACGGACAGAACATTAACTATGGCTACACCTTC
>once|TRBJ1-5|.|TRBV3-1/TRBV3-2
CASSQKSEPQHF
TGTGCCAGCAGCCAAAAGTCGGAGCCCCAGCATTTT
>.|TRBJ1-1|.|TRBV10-2
CASKVSGVGNTEAFF
TGCGCCAGCAAGGTATCGGGGGTAGGTAACACTGAAGCTTTCTTT
>.|TRBJ2-3|.|TRBV10-1
CASTRRPCARADTQYF
TGCGCCAGCACCAGAAGACCCTGCGCGAGGGCAGATACGCAGTATTTT
>.|TRBJ1-4|.|TRBV2
CASRVLQGANEKLFF
TGTGCCAGCAGGGTATTACAGGGTGCTAATGAAAAACTGTTTTTT
>.|TRBJ1-4|.|TRBV5-4
CASSRGQINEKLFF
TGTGCCAGCAGTCGCGGACAGATTAATGAAAAACTGTTTTTT
>.|TRBJ1-4|.|TRBV5-6
CASSGERGTNEKLFF
TGTGCCAGCAGCGGGGAACGGGGGACTAATGAAAAACTGTTTTTT
>.|TRBJ1-5|.|TRBV7-6
CASSLFYSDQPQHF
TGTGCCAGCAGCTTATTCTATTCGGATCAGCCCCAGCATTTT
>.|TRBJ1-2|.|TRBV5-8
CASSLGVRRSPSSGYTF
TGTGCCAGCAGCTTGGGGGTTCGACGGTCGCCCTCGAGTGGCTACACCTTC